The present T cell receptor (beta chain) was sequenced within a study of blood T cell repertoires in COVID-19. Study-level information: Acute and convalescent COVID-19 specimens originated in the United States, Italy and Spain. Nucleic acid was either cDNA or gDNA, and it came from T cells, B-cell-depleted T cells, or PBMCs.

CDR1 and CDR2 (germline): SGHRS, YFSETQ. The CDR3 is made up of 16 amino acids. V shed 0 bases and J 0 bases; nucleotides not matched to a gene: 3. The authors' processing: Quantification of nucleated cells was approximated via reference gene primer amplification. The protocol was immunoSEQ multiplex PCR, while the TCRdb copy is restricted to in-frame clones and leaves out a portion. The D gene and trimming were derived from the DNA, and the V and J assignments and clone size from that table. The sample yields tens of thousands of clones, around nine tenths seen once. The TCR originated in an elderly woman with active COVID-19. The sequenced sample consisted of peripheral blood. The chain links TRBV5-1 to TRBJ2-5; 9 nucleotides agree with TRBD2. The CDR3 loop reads CASSLATSGYQETQYF. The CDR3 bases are TGCGCCAGCAGCTTGGCCACTAGCGGGTACCAAGAGACCCAGTACTTC.